Below are 2 T cell receptor beta chains sequenced from a single sample in a study of blood T cell repertoires in COVID-19. Here immunoSEQ multiplex PCR was the method, and the copy in TCRdb shows in-frame clones only, minus some. The table has around 20,000 clones, over 75% seen once. The sample taken for sequencing was peripheral blood. These receptors came from a human donor in a cohort sampled during active COVID-19.

The gene calls are TRBV6-2 or TRBV6-3 and TRBJ2-7, with 9 bases that match TRBD2. V gave up 6 bases and J gave up 4 bases; unmatched junction bases: 16. This CDR3 comprises 17 residues. From germline, CDR1 is MNHEY and CDR2 SVGEGT. The CDR3 reads CASSYTVSGTSRYEQYF. CDR3 nucleotides: TGTGCCAGCAGCTATACAGTCTCCGGGACTAGCAGATACGAGCAGTACTTC.

The chain joins TRBV12-3 or TRBV12-4 to TRBJ1-2, with a weak D call TRBD1 (6 bases). The germline V and J ends were trimmed by 3 bases and 8 bases, with 13 bases remaining between them. CDR3 size: 13 residues. The CDR3 spells CASSFRGGTGYTF. CDR3 DNA: TGTGCCAGCAGTTTTAGGGGAGGGACAGGCTACACCTTC.